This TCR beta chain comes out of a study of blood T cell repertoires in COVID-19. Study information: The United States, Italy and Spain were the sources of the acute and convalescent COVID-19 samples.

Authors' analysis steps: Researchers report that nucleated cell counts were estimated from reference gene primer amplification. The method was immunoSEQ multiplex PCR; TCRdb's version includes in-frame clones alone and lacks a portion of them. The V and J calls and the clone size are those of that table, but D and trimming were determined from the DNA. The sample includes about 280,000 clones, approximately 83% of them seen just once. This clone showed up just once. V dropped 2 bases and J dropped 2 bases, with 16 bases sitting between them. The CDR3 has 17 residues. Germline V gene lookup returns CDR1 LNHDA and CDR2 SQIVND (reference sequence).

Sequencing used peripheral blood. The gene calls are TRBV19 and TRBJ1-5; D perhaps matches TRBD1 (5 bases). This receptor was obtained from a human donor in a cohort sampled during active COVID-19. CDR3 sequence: CASSIPGRLRGNQPQHF. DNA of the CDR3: TGTGCCAGTAGTATACCAGGGCGCCTAAGGGGCAATCAGCCCCAGCATTTT.